What follows are 20 T cell receptor beta chains derived from one specimen sequenced in a study of molecular identifiers for immune sequencing clone quantification. TCRdb re-derived calls from the PCR reads in MiXCR, one entry per CDR3 protein. The data show approximately 670,000 distinct CDR3 sequences, 15% to 20% seen once. The sample comprised naive CD8+ T cells from blood, with Jurkat cell RNA spiked in. Noted subset: FACS-sorted CD8+CD4-CCR7+CD45RA+ naive T cells. Every receptor here comes from a human donor in good health. Some libraries in this study had Jurkat cell RNA spiked in.

This clonotype has just a few counts. The chain employs TRBV9 and TRBJ1-1; D call uncertain. The CDR3 spans 15 residues. CDR1 and CDR2 (germline): SGDLS, YYNGEE. Trimming pared 0 bases from V and 1 base from J, leaving 10 bases between. CDR3 protein: CASSVDQVGNTEAFF. CDR3 nucleotide sequence: TGTGCCAGCAGCGTAGATCAGGTAGGGAACACTGAAGCTTTCTTT.

Of note for this clonotype: A much bigger clone sits one base away, suggesting this may be a read error. The chain combines TRBV20-1 with TRBJ2-1; TRBD2 agrees at 9 bases. The V gene's germline CDR1 is DFQATT and CDR2 SNEGSKA (reference sequence). The CDR3 runs 14 residues. CDR3 in amino acids: CSTLGGGAVDEQFF. In nucleotides, the CDR3 is TGCAGCACACTTGGCGGGGGGGCCGTCGATGAGCAGTTCTTC.

This clonotype was seen many times. V usage is TRBV6-2 or TRBV6-3 and J usage is TRBJ2-3, with D perhaps matching TRBD1 (6 bases). CDR1 is MNHEY and CDR2 is SVGEGT in the germline V gene. V was trimmed by 2 bases and J by 2 bases, leaving 14 bases between them. This CDR3 has 16 residues. This CDR3 is CASSYPDSQLTDTQYF. The CDR3 region has the DNA TGTGCCAGCAGTTACCCGGACAGCCAACTCACAGATACGCAGTATTTT.

A word on this clonotype: Just one base apart from a much larger clone, this may be a read error. The chain has TRBV6-5 and TRBJ1-6; 8 nucleotides agree with TRBD1. Germline V gene lookup returns CDR1 MNHEY and CDR2 SVGAGI. The CDR3 runs to 15 residues. In nucleotides, the CDR3 is TGTGCCAGCCGTTACTCGGACAGGGCTAATTCACCCCTCCACTTT. Amino acids: CASRYSDRANSPLHF.

This clonotype was seen repeatedly, ten times or more. This sequence joins TRBV20-1 and TRBJ2-7; 11 nucleotides line up with TRBD2. CDR3 size: 15 residues. Germline-derived CDR1 and CDR2 are DFQATT and SNEGSKA (reference sequence). J gave up 2 bases and V 3 bases, and 6 bases lay outside the gene matches. The CDR3 DNA sequence: TGCAGTGCTAGGGATCTAGCGGGAGGCGCCTACGAGCAGTACTTC. The encoded protein is CSARDLAGGAYEQYF.

The table lists this clonotype with many counts. The chain links TRBV12-5 to TRBJ2-5, with D unresolved. V lost 4 bases, J lost 5 bases, and 5 bases lay in between. This CDR3 has 11 residues. The germline CDR1 and CDR2 sequences are LGHNT and FRNRAP. CDR3 residues: CASGSLETQYF. The CDR3 DNA follows: TGTGCTAGTGGTTCCCTGGAGACCCAGTACTTC.

A note on this clonotype: Being one base from a much bigger clone, this may be a read error. The genes are TRBV29-1 and TRBJ2-7; 9 bases are a match to TRBD2. V gave up 5 bases and J gave up 7 bases; unmatched junction bases: 27. The germline V gene has CDR1 SQVTM and CDR2 ANQGSEA. The CDR3 is made up of 19 amino acids. The DNA for the CDR3 is TGCAGCGTTTCTTTAGGTGGTTGGACTAGCGATCCCTTAGGTGGGGAGCAGTACTTC. This sequence encodes CSVSLGGWTSDPLGGEQYF.

The CDR3 region has the DNA TGCGCCAGCAGCTTAGGGACTTTTTCTAGCGCAGATACGCAGTATTTT. Its protein product is CASSLGTFSSADTQYF. The gene calls are TRBV5-1 and TRBJ2-3; a possible D gene is TRBD2 (6 bases). There are 16 residues in the CDR3. Trimming removed 2 bases from V and 4 bases from J, with 17 bases in between. CDR1 and CDR2 from the germline V gene are SGHRS and YFSETQ.

This clonotype was seen ten or more times. The genes are TRBV30 and TRBJ2-7, with TRBD1 matching 9 bases. The CDR3 runs to 16 residues. Germline-derived CDR1 and CDR2 are GTSNPN and SVGIG (reference sequence). V was clipped by 1 base and J by 4 bases; unmatched bases: 11. CDR3: CAWSDPGTGNLYEQYF. The CDR3 nucleotides read TGTGCCTGGAGTGACCCAGGGACAGGGAACCTGTACGAGCAGTACTTC.

This clonotype was observed a few times. CDR3 in amino acids: CASSPPGGDPNTGELFF. CDR3 DNA sequence: TGTGCCAGCAGCCCCCCTGGGGGGGACCCGAACACCGGGGAGCTGTTTTTT. This chain connects TRBV7-9 to TRBJ2-2; 7 nucleotides line up with TRBD2. This CDR3 is built from 17 residues. The J segment lost 0 bases and the V segment lost 5 bases, leaving 9 bases of the junction unmatched. The V gene's germline CDR1 is SEHNR and CDR2 FQNEAQ (reference sequence).

Details on this clonotype: With a much larger clone just one base away, this may be a read error. The V and J genes are TRBV30 and TRBJ1-1; D unclear. Germline-derived CDR1 and CDR2 are GTSNPN and SVGIG (reference sequence). This CDR3 spans 13 amino acids. V lost 0 bases and J 5 bases, leaving 10 bases between the germline ends. The CDR3 spells CAWSVLFATEAFF. DNA of the CDR3: TGTGCCTGGAGTGTACTTTTCGCAACTGAAGCTTTCTTT.

This clonotype has ten or more counts. J is TRBJ2-7 and V is TRBV4-1; D is uncertain. Germline values: CDR1 MGHRA, CDR2 YSYEKL. The V end lost 1 base, the J end lost 6 bases, and 7 bases lay between the germline ends. The CDR3 consists of 12 residues. Written as DNA, the CDR3 is TGCGCCAGCAGCCAAGTAGGGTCCGAGCAGTACTTC. Translating gives CASSQVGSEQYF.

This clonotype was counted many times. The gene calls are TRBV3-1 and TRBJ2-7; D possibly corresponds to TRBD2 (7 bases). This CDR3 is 16 amino acids long. V was trimmed by 0 bases and J by 7 bases, leaving 19 bases between them. CDR1 and CDR2 (germline): LGHDT, YNNKEL (reference sequence). In nucleotides, the CDR3 is TGTGCCAGCAGCCAAGATTGGGGGGGCAATTCGTGGGAGCAGTACTTC. Protein: CASSQDWGGNSWEQYF.

This clonotype has a count of ten or more. The CDR3 here is CASSTTRGWTEAFF. The CDR3 bases are TGTGCCAGCAGCACCACCCGGGGGTGGACTGAAGCTTTCTTT. The V gene is TRBV7-9, the J gene TRBJ1-1; D possibly corresponds to TRBD1 (5 bases). The V end lost 5 bases, the J end lost 5 bases, and 15 bases lay between the germline ends. The CDR3 totals 14 residues. Germline loops: CDR1 SEHNR, CDR2 FQNEAQ (reference sequence).

With respect to this clonotype: Germline is not matched at one junction end, which may reflect a read error. This chain joins TRBV7-9 and TRBJ1-3, with a tentative D call TRBD1 (6 bases). Germline V gives CDR1 SEHNR, CDR2 FQNEAQ (reference sequence). The CDR3 is 16 residues long. CDR3 sequence reads: CASSFLTGRSGNTLYF. DNA of the CDR3: TGTGCCAGCAGCTTCCTGACAGGCCGCTCTGGAAACACCTTATATTTT.

This chain joins TRBV12-5 and TRBJ2-7; D remains unclear. Looked up from germline, CDR1 is LGHNT and CDR2 is FRNRAP. The CDR3 is 12 amino acids. Between the trimmed V and J ends, which lost 1 base and 3 bases, there was a span of 4 bases. CDR3 loop: CASGLDSYEQYF. CDR3 DNA sequence: TGTGCTAGTGGTTTGGACAGCTACGAGCAGTACTTC.

There are many counts of this clonotype. As DNA, the CDR3 is TGTGCCAGCGGGAGTTCACCGAGCACTGAAGCTTTCTTT. It yields the protein CASGSSPSTEAFF. The J gene is TRBJ1-1, the V gene TRBV5-4; D unclear. Trimming cost V 7 bases and J 4 bases, with 14 bases left between them. The CDR3 consists of 13 residues. Germline values: CDR1 SGHNT, CDR2 YYREEE (reference sequence).

This clonotype has ten or more counts. This chain links TRBV4-3 with TRBJ2-7; D is unresolved. The CDR3 is made up of 15 amino acids. V gave up 0 bases and J gave up 2 bases, with 11 bases separating them. Germline V gene sequence: CDR1 LGHNA, CDR2 YSLEER. The CDR3 here is CASSQDDRGAYEQYF. CDR3 in DNA: TGCGCCAGCAGCCAAGATGACCGAGGTGCCTACGAGCAGTACTTC.

V is TRBV29-1 and J is TRBJ2-3; D is tentatively TRBD1 or TRBD2 (5 bases each). The CDR3 is 15 amino acids. CDR1 SQVTM and CDR2 ANQGSEA come from the germline V gene. The CDR3 nucleotides are TGCAGTGTCGGGGCCCGGCCTAACGCCTCAGATACGCAGTATTTT. The encoded protein is CSVGARPNASDTQYF.

This clonotype has a count of ten or more. This chain joins TRBV12-3 or TRBV12-4 and TRBJ1-5; D unresolved. V dropped 1 base and J dropped 7 bases, with 11 bases sitting between them. The CDR3 has 14 residues. CDR3 region: CASSLGALGQPQHF. CDR3 coding DNA: TGTGCCAGCAGTTTAGGGGCCCTGGGCCAGCCCCAGCATTTT.